This note documents a single T cell receptor beta chain sequence. Its antigen is as yet unknown. V lost 0 bases and J 12 bases, leaving 22 bases between the germline ends. Per the germline V gene, CDR1 is SGHRS and CDR2 is YFSETQ. The CDR3 contains 16 residues. The data were obtained in a study of T cell responses to AZD1222 COVID-19 vaccine. The study, taken as a whole, reports: The sample set comprised mostly white British donors with more females, and clonal diversity was possibly underestimated. Baseline serology detected seropositivity in only a handful of AZD1222 recipients.

The repertoire was sequenced with immunoSEQ multiplex PCR; TCRdb's copy has only in-frame clones and lacks some. Of 60,000 to 85,000 clones in the sample, 60% to 85% were seen once. This chain links TRBV5-1 with TRBJ2-1; perhaps TRBD1 as D (6 bases). The receptor's source is an adult who received the MenACWY meningococcal vaccine as a control. The material sequenced was peripheral blood, taken 28 days after the second dose of the MenACWY control vaccine. CDR3 residues: CASSLEGQGSLDGQFF. CDR3 sequence (DNA): TGCGCCAGCAGCTTGGAGGGTCAGGGGAGTCTTGATGGGCAGTTCTTC.